A selection of T cell receptor beta chains follows, all from one sample in a study of shared clonotypes between healthy human individuals. The data were produced by immunoSEQ multiplex PCR, yet TCRdb's version contains in-frame clones alone and is incomplete. The repertoire holds around 610,000 clones, with approximately 96% as singletons. The sample was naive CD8+ T cells sorted from blood. The receptors here all came from a woman aged 25 to 45 in good health. Each CDR3 is given with its conserved first and last residue. The D gene is left open where the match is weak. Clone size, where shown, is once, few, many, or a class for clones that have expanded.

J gene,D gene,clone size,V gene,CDR3 DNA,CDR3 protein
TRBJ2-2,TRBD2,NA,TRBV5-1,TGCGCCAGCAGCTTGGGGACTAGCGGGGCTAACACCGGGGAGCTGTTTTTT,CASSLGTSGANTGELFF
TRBJ2-1,NA,NA,TRBV11-2,TGTGCCAGCAGCTTAGGCTGGGGCGAGAGCTCCTACAATGAGCAGTTCTTC,CASSLGWGESSYNEQFF
TRBJ2-7,NA,NA,TRBV28,TGTGCCAGCAGTTTTTTTCCGGGAACGCGATACGAGCAGTACTTC,CASSFFPGTRYEQYF
TRBJ2-1,TRBD1,NA,TRBV5-4,TGTGCCAGCAGCTTGAGGGACAGCTCCTACAATGAGCAGTTCTTC,CASSLRDSSYNEQFF
TRBJ2-3,NA,NA,TRBV5-1,TGCGCCAGCAGCTCTAACGGGCCCCGGGTTGGAGATACGCAGTATTTT,CASSSNGPRVGDTQYF
TRBJ2-5,TRBD1,NA,TRBV11-2,TGTGCCAGCAGCCCCTGGGACAGGGGGCAGGAGACCCAGTACTTC,CASSPWDRGQETQYF
TRBJ1-2,NA,NA,TRBV27,TGTGCCACCGCCTATCGTGGGGCTAACTATGGCTACACCTTC,CATAYRGANYGYTF
TRBJ2-1,TRBD2,NA,TRBV25-1,TGTGCCAGCAGTGGTCCAGCGGGGTACAATGAGCAGTTCTTC,CASSGPAGYNEQFF
TRBJ2-5,TRBD1,NA,TRBV5-6,TGTGCCAGCAGCTTGGCAGGACAGGGGCAAGAGACCCAGTACTTC,CASSLAGQGQETQYF
TRBJ2-1,NA,NA,TRBV13,TGTGCCAGCAGCTTAGAGAACAGGATGAATGAGCAGTTCTTC,CASSLENRMNEQFF
TRBJ2-2,TRBD1,NA,TRBV5-1,TGCGCCAGCAGCACCTATCCGGGACAGGGGGCCGGCGGGGAGCTGTTTTTT,CASSTYPGQGAGGELFF
TRBJ2-2,TRBD2,NA,TRBV7-9,TGTGCCAGCGGGGAGGGAGGCACCGGGGAGCTGTTTTTT,CASGEGGTGELFF
TRBJ1-2,TRBD1,NA,TRBV19,TGTGCCAGTAGGACAGGGTCTAATGGCTACACCTTC,CASRTGSNGYTF
TRBJ2-7,NA,NA,TRBV11-2,TGTGCCAGCAGCTTTTCCGGAGCCGAGCAGTACTTC,CASSFSGAEQYF
TRBJ2-1,NA,NA,TRBV27,TGTGCCAGCAGTTTGTTTCCGGATATCTACAATGAGCAGTTCTTC,CASSLFPDIYNEQFF
TRBJ2-7,NA,NA,TRBV27,TGTGCCAGCAGTTTAGGCAGCCACTCCTACGAGCAGTACTTC,CASSLGSHSYEQYF
TRBJ1-2,NA,NA,TRBV14,TGTGCCAGCAGCCAAGCCGGACCTAACTATGGCTACACCTTC,CASSQAGPNYGYTF
TRBJ2-7,NA,NA,TRBV25-1,TGTGCCAGCAGTGAGGGGGGCCCCGACTACGAGCAGTACTTC,CASSEGGPDYEQYF
TRBJ2-1,TRBD2,NA,TRBV10-3,TGTGCCATCAGTGAGTCTAGCGGGAGGAGTGGCGATGAGCAGTTCTTC,CAISESSGRSGDEQFF
TRBJ2-7,NA,NA,TRBV27,TGTGCCAGCAGGGCGGGGACAGCCTACGAGCAGTACTTC,CASRAGTAYEQYF
TRBJ1-1,NA,once,TRBV27,TGTGCCAGCAGTTTAGACAGTGAGACTGAAGCTTTCTTT,CASSLDSETEAFF
TRBJ2-5,TRBD2,NA,TRBV10-2,TGCGCCAGCAGCGCGCTAGCGGGAGGGGAGACCCAGTACTTC,CASSALAGGETQYF
TRBJ2-7,TRBD1,NA,TRBV28,TGTGCCAGCAGTACGTCCGGGACAGATCTCCAGCAGTACTTC,CASSTSGTDLQQYF
TRBJ2-3,TRBD2,NA,TRBV2,TGTGCCAGCAGTATCGGGACTAGCGGGAGGAGCACAGATACGCAGTATTTT,CASSIGTSGRSTDTQYF
TRBJ1-5,NA,once,TRBV19,TGTGCCAGTAGTATGGCGGCAGCGTATAGCAATCAGCCCCAGCATTTT,CASSMAAAYSNQPQHF
TRBJ1-1,TRBD1,NA,TRBV2,TGTGCCAGCAGTCATCGAGACAGGGAGGGTTGGGCTTTCTTT,CASSHRDREGWAFF
TRBJ1-1,TRBD1,NA,TRBV9,TGTGCCAGCAGCACCACCGGACAGGGGAGCACTGAAGCTTTCTTT,CASSTTGQGSTEAFF
TRBJ1-3,NA,few,TRBV28,TGTGCCACCCACTCCCCGCGGACCAGCTCTGGAAACACCATATATTTT,CATHSPRTSSGNTIYF
TRBJ2-5,TRBD1,NA,TRBV2,TGTGCCAGCAGCTGGAATTTAGGACAGGGATCAGAGACCCAGTACTTC,CASSWNLGQGSETQYF
TRBJ2-7,NA,NA,TRBV29-1,TGCAGCGTTAACTGGGGGGACCCCTACGAGCAGTACTTC,CSVNWGDPYEQYF
TRBJ2-7,NA,NA,TRBV27,TGTGCCAGCAGTTTATCAGACAGCCTGGGCGAGCAGTACTTC,CASSLSDSLGEQYF
TRBJ2-1,NA,NA,TRBV20-1,TGCAGTGCTTACGAGGTACTTCAGTTCTTC,CSAYEVLQFF
TRBJ2-5,TRBD2,NA,TRBV9,TGTGCCAGCAGCGTAGTAGGTAGCGGGAGGTTGGAGACCCAGTACTTC,CASSVVGSGRLETQYF
TRBJ2-1,NA,NA,TRBV27,TGTGCCAGCAGTTTACGGGGTCCGACCTACAATGAGCAGTTCTTC,CASSLRGPTYNEQFF
TRBJ2-1,NA,NA,TRBV27,TGTGCCAGCAGTACCAACCAGGGCGATGAGCAGTTCTTC,CASSTNQGDEQFF
TRBJ2-2,TRBD1,NA,TRBV5-6,TGTGCCAGCAGCTTGGAAGGACAGGGGGCAACCGGGGAGCTGTTTTTT,CASSLEGQGATGELFF
TRBJ2-7,NA,NA,TRBV19,TGTGCCAGTAGTATGTCACCCGGGCCCGGGAGCGAGCAGTACTTC,CASSMSPGPGSEQYF
TRBJ1-2,NA,once,TRBV15,TGTGCCACCAGCATGGTAGGCCCTAGGAGGAACTATGGCTACACCTTC,CATSMVGPRRNYGYTF
TRBJ2-7,TRBD1,NA,TRBV19,TGTGCCAGTAGTACTGGACAGGGGTGGTACGAGCAGTACTTC,CASSTGQGWYEQYF
TRBJ2-7,TRBD2,NA,TRBV27,TGTGCCAGCAGTTTAACAGGACTAGCGGTGACCTACGAGCAGTACTTC,CASSLTGLAVTYEQYF
TRBJ1-1,TRBD1,NA,TRBV13,TGTGCCAGCAGCTCGGACAGGGGCGACACTGAAGCTTTCTTT,CASSSDRGDTEAFF
TRBJ2-3,NA,NA,TRBV6-1,TGTGCCAGCAGTGAAATCGCAGGTACGATTGCAGATACGCAGTATTTT,CASSEIAGTIADTQYF
TRBJ1-5,NA,NA,TRBV6-5,TGTGCCAGCAGCCCTCTCGGGGGCCCCAATCAGCCCCAGCATTTT,CASSPLGGPNQPQHF
TRBJ1-5,NA,once,TRBV7-7,TGTGCCAGCAGCTGGGGGCGCGATCAGCCCCAGCATTTT,CASSWGRDQPQHF
TRBJ2-7,TRBD2,NA,TRBV15,TGTGCCACCAGCAGAGGGAGGGAGGGTAGCTCCTACGAGCAGTACTTC,CATSRGREGSSYEQYF
TRBJ2-7,NA,NA,TRBV11-2,TGTGCCAGCAGCGTTGGGACGGACTACGAGCAGTACTTC,CASSVGTDYEQYF
TRBJ2-1,TRBD2,once,TRBV11-2,TGTGCCAGCAGATTTAGCGGGAGTGGCAATGAGCAGTTCTTC,CASRFSGSGNEQFF
TRBJ2-7,NA,NA,TRBV6-6,TGTGCCAGCAGTTACGGAGGGGAGGTCAACGAGCAGTACTTC,CASSYGGEVNEQYF
TRBJ2-1,NA,once,TRBV7-8,TGTGCCAGCAGTCCAATAGGGGGAGGGCCGTACAATGAGCAGTTCTTC,CASSPIGGGPYNEQFF
TRBJ1-6,TRBD1,NA,TRBV28,TGTGCCAGCAGCCTAGGGACAGGGGTCGCGGTCTATAATTCACCCCTCCACTTT,CASSLGTGVAVYNSPLHF